This T cell receptor beta chain comes out of a study of cytomegalovirus exposure and HLA in healthy donors. Points from the study as a whole: A few CMV-associated chains proved CMV antigen-specific in vitro. The presence/absence work took it that sequencing depth was about the same across donors.

The PCR used 60 Vbeta and 13 Jbeta primers. The data were produced by immunoSEQ multiplex PCR, yet TCRdb's version contains in-frame clones alone and is incomplete. In the table there are 150,000 to 200,000 clones, over 60% of which are singletons. Germline V gene lookup returns CDR1 SEHNR and CDR2 FQNEAQ (reference sequence). Trimming left V 5 bases short and J 4 bases short, with 11 bases between. CDR3 length: 13 amino acids. As for this clone: Its antigen is undetermined.

The rearrangement joins TRBV7-9 to TRBJ1-2; D is unclear. Sequences were obtained from PBMCs. The receptor comes from a woman in her thirties or forties in good health and CMV-seronegative. CDR3 DNA sequence: TGTGCCAGCAGCCGAGAGGCGGGCTATGGCTACACCTTC. Translating it yields CASSREAGYGYTF.